Presented here are 18 T cell receptor beta chains from one specimen sequenced in a study of PD-L1 blockade in urothelial cancer. The time point: pretreatment peripheral blood. Libraries were prepared by immunoSEQ multiplex PCR; TCRdb keeps only in-frame clonotypes and omits some of them. The sample consists of approximately 100,000 clones, 70% to 90% of them appearing once. The sample here was PBMCs, taken around atezolizumab (anti-PD-L1) treatment. These receptors came from a woman aged 80 or over with urothelial cancer.

The rearrangement uses TRBV27 and TRBJ2-2; 8 positions match TRBD1. Losses at the gene ends were 10 bases for V and 5 bases for J; bases not matched to a gene: 18. The germline V gene encodes CDR1 MNHEY and CDR2 SMNVEV (reference sequence). The CDR3 totals 17 residues. CDR3 protein: CATSRLSGQGSTGELFF. The CDR3 DNA follows: TGTGCCACCTCCCGGCTATCAGGACAGGGTTCGACCGGGGAGCTGTTTTTT.

This clone appeared once. The chain employs TRBV4-2 and TRBJ1-2; the match to TRBD1 covers 7 bases. V shed 1 base and J 6 bases; nucleotides not matched to a gene: 8. This CDR3 region has 15 residues. The germline V gene has CDR1 LGHNA and CDR2 YNFKEQ. CDR3 in amino acids: CASSQGDRREDGYTF. CDR3 DNA sequence: TGTGCCAGCAGCCAAGGGGACAGAAGAGAGGATGGCTACACCTTC.

The chain joins TRBV4-2 to TRBJ2-2, with D perhaps TRBD1 (5 bases). The CDR3 is made up of 14 amino acids. CDR1 is LGHNA, CDR2 YNFKEQ, per germline. V dropped 1 base and J dropped 4 bases, with 7 bases sitting between them. The CDR3 here is CASSQAGLTGELFF. As DNA, the CDR3 is TGTGCCAGCAGCCAAGCAGGGCTCACCGGGGAGCTGTTTTTT.

The chain employs TRBV14 and TRBJ2-5, with TRBD2 identical over 10 bases. The CDR3 is made up of 15 amino acids. The J segment lost 5 bases and the V segment lost 1 base, leaving 4 bases of the junction unmatched. The germline CDR1 and CDR2 sequences are SGHDN and FVKESK. The CDR3 DNA reads TGTGCCAGCAGCCAAGCCCTAGCGGGAGTTGAGACCCAGTACTTC. It translates to CASSQALAGVETQYF.

This rearrangement joins TRBV7-9 to TRBJ1-2; TRBD1 might be the D (6 bases). CDR3 size: 14 residues. Per the germline V gene, CDR1 is SEHNR and CDR2 is FQNEAQ (reference sequence). V was pared by 2 bases and J by 4 bases, with 11 bases between. The CDR3, as DNA: TGTGCCAGCAGCTTACCGGACAGACGCTATGGCTACACCTTC. This gives the protein CASSLPDRRYGYTF.

The rearrangement joins TRBV28 to TRBJ2-6; D is unclear. CDR3 size: 14 residues. Trimming shortened V by 5 bases and J by 0 bases, and 5 bases separated the two germline ends. Germline V CDR1 and CDR2: MDHEN, SYDVKM. The CDR3 protein is CASSQYSGANVLTF. DNA for the CDR3: TGTGCCAGCAGTCAGTACTCTGGGGCCAACGTCCTGACTTTC.

The J gene is TRBJ1-4, the V gene TRBV6-6; perhaps TRBD1 as D (6 bases). Trimming removed 1 base from V and 5 bases from J, with 14 bases in between. In germline, CDR1 is MNHNY, CDR2 SVGAGI (reference sequence). The CDR3 consists of 16 residues. Here the CDR3 DNA reads TGTGCCAGCAGTTACTTTTACAGGGAGCCCAATGAAAAACTGTTTTTT. Its protein product is CASSYFYREPNEKLFF.

The chain links TRBV4-1 to TRBJ2-3; 9 bases fit TRBD2. The CDR3 extends over 18 amino acids. Germline CDR1 MGHRA, CDR2 YSYEKL. With V trimmed by 2 bases and J by 4 bases, 13 bases remained unmatched. The CDR3 protein is CASSQRERLAEGPDTQYF. The CDR3 nucleotides are TGCGCCAGCAGCCAAAGAGAGAGACTAGCGGAGGGCCCAGATACGCAGTATTTT.

This clone appeared once. The chain is built from TRBV7-2 and TRBJ2-1; the match to TRBD2 covers 7 bases. V shed 8 bases, J shed 4 bases, and the junction held 11 bases outside the gene matches. CDR3 length equals 15 residues. Looked up from germline, CDR1 is SGHTA and CDR2 is FQGNSA. For the CDR3, the DNA is TGTGCCAGCTCCCAAGCGGGGTTTGGTTACAATGAGCAGTTCTTC. Protein: CASSQAGFGYNEQFF.

CDR3 loop: CASSPGQGPYEQYF. Here the CDR3 DNA reads TGTGCCAGCAGCCCGGGACAGGGACCCTACGAGCAGTACTTC. V gene TRBV7-3 combines with J gene TRBJ2-7, with 9 bases fitting TRBD1. V lost 5 bases to trimming and J lost 2 bases; unmatched junction nucleotides: 4. The CDR3 extends over 14 amino acids. The germline gives CDR1 SGHTA, CDR2 FQGTGA.

The gene calls are TRBV19 and TRBJ2-1, with D tentatively TRBD1 (6 bases). Germline V gene sequence: CDR1 LNHDA, CDR2 SQIVND (reference sequence). Trimming removed 5 bases at V and 4 bases at J, with 18 bases between. The CDR3 has 16 amino acids. CDR3 in amino acids: CASSPNHGDRYNEQFF. In nucleotides, the CDR3 is TGTGCCAGTAGTCCCAACCATGGCGACAGGTACAATGAGCAGTTCTTC.

The chain recombines TRBV28 with TRBJ2-7, with 7 bases matching TRBD2. Trimming at V came to 7 bases and at J to 0 bases, leaving 15 bases not matched to a gene. The germline CDR1 and CDR2 sequences are MDHEN and SYDVKM. This CDR3 contains 17 residues. CDR3 nucleotide sequence: TGTGCCAGCATCGCTAGCGGAAGCAGAAAGAACTCCTACGAGCAGTACTTC. Translated, it gives CASIASGSRKNSYEQYF.

This sequence joins TRBV4-2 and TRBJ2-1; no definite D call. Germline loops: CDR1 LGHNA, CDR2 YNFKEQ. The CDR3 spans 13 residues. Trimming removed 2 bases at V and 3 bases at J, with 5 bases between. The CDR3 region is CASSQNNYNEQFF. The CDR3 DNA reads as TGTGCCAGCAGCCAAAATAACTACAATGAGCAGTTCTTC.

The gene calls are TRBV29-1 and TRBJ1-6; 9 bases match TRBD1. The CDR3 runs 13 residues. Looked up from germline, CDR1 is SQVTM and CDR2 is ANQGSEA. Trimming at V came to 7 bases and at J to 10 bases, leaving 8 bases not matched to a gene. CDR3 sequence reads: CSAGQGTGSPLHF. CDR3 DNA: TGCAGCGCAGGACAGGGGACGGGATCACCCCTCCACTTT.

This clone was found once. The genes are TRBV15 and TRBJ2-1, with 7 positions matching TRBD1. Germline values: CDR1 LNHNV, CDR2 YYDKDF (reference sequence). The V segment lost 1 base and the J segment 5 bases; nucleotides outside the gene matches: 8. This CDR3 is built from 16 residues. CDR3: CATSRGRDRLNNEQFF. CDR3 sequence (DNA): TGTGCCACCAGCAGAGGCCGGGACAGACTAAACAATGAGCAGTTCTTC.

The chain joins TRBV15 to TRBJ2-7; 11 bases are shared with TRBD2. J gave up 5 bases and V 0 bases, and 18 bases lay outside the gene matches. The CDR3 has 20 residues. Germline CDR1 is LNHNV and CDR2 is YYDKDF (reference sequence). The CDR3 loop reads CATSRDRQLAGGPNVDEQYF. CDR3 nucleotides: TGTGCCACCAGCAGAGATCGTCAGCTAGCGGGAGGCCCGAATGTCGACGAGCAGTACTTC. Supplemented by reference TRBV15 and TRBJ2-7, the full variable domain reads DAMVIQNPRYQVTQFGKPVTLSCSQTLNHNVMYWYQQKSSQAPKLLFHYYDKDFNNEADTPDNFQSRRPNTSFCFLDIRSPGLGDTAMYLCATSRDRQLAGGPNVDEQYFGPGTRLTVT.

This chain links TRBV5-1 with TRBJ1-3; D ambiguous. CDR3 length: 16 amino acids. The germline V gene encodes CDR1 SGHRS and CDR2 YFSETQ. The V and J ends lost 1 base and 0 bases respectively, with 11 bases between them. CDR3 in DNA: TGCGCCAGCAGCTTGACCCCTGTACTCTCTGGAAACACCATATATTTT. It translates to CASSLTPVLSGNTIYF.

The gene calls are TRBV15 and TRBJ1-5, with D maybe TRBD1 (5 bases). V lost 0 bases and J lost 5, with 11 bases in between. This CDR3 has 15 residues. From germline, CDR1 is LNHNV and CDR2 YYDKDF (reference sequence). The CDR3 loop reads CATSREDSLYQPQHF. Written as DNA, the CDR3 is TGTGCCACCAGCAGAGAAGACAGTCTTTATCAGCCCCAGCATTTT. Looking up the rest from reference TRBV15 and TRBJ1-5 gives the full variable domain: DAMVIQNPRYQVTQFGKPVTLSCSQTLNHNVMYWYQQKSSQAPKLLFHYYDKDFNNEADTPDNFQSRRPNTSFCFLDIRSPGLGDTAMYLCATSREDSLYQPQHFGDGTRLSIL.